This is a list of T cell receptor beta chains from one sample in a study of graft-versus-host responses after intestinal transplantation. No cognate antigen is known for these TCRs. Profiling relied on immunoSEQ multiplex PCR, and the TCRdb table lists in-frame clones only, not all of them. The sample consists of under 90,000 clones, roughly 90% of them appearing once. The sequences come from unstimulated CD4+ T cells sorted from spleen or lymph node cells, collected before transplant. All receptors come from a human donor who was the organ donor for an intestinal transplant. The CDR3 runs from the conserved cysteine through the conserved F or W. The D gene is left open where the match is weak. Part of the rows lack a size; the others show once, few, many or a class for expanded clones.

TRBD2 TRBJ2-3 NA TRBV28 CASSRPISSGRFGSTDTQYF TGTGCCAGCAGTCGCCCCATTTCAAGCGGGAGGTTTGGAAGCACAGATACGCAGTATTTT
NA TRBJ2-6 NA TRBV6-6 CASSTPTVSGANVLTF TGTGCCAGCAGTACCCCGACAGTGTCTGGGGCCAACGTCCTGACTTTC
TRBD1 TRBJ2-7 once TRBV28 CASSLGEADRGPLCF TGTGCCAGCAGTTTAGGAGAGGCCGACAGGGGCCCTCTTTGCTTC
TRBD2 TRBJ2-1 NA TRBV28 CASSLTGTRLHNEQFF TGTGCCAGCAGTTTGACCGGGACTAGGCTACACAATGAGCAGTTCTTC
NA TRBJ2-7 NA TRBV11-2 CASSRDISMTYEQYF TGTGCCAGCAGCCGAGACATTTCGATGACCTACGAGCAGTACTTC
NA TRBJ2-2 NA TRBV10-1 CASSEFLNTGELFF TGCGCCAGCAGTGAGTTCTTAAACACCGGGGAGCTGTTTTTT
TRBD2 TRBJ2-3 NA TRBV29-1 CSASSGGASDTQYF TGCAGCGCGAGTAGCGGGGGGGCGTCAGATACGCAGTATTTT
TRBD2 TRBJ2-4 NA TRBV28 CASSFGGAKNIQYF TGTGCCAGCAGTTTCGGGGGGGCCAAAAACATTCAGTACTTC
NA TRBJ1-2 NA TRBV7-3 CASSLISTGPNGYTF TGTGCCAGCAGCCTGATAAGCACAGGGCCGAATGGCTACACCTTC
TRBD2 TRBJ2-5 NA TRBV7-9 CASSLETGGLRETQYF TGTGCCAGCAGCTTAGAAACGGGAGGGCTTCGGGAGACCCAGTACTTC
NA TRBJ2-2 NA TRBV7-3 CASSSEIAGELFF TGTGCCAGCAGCAGTGAAATAGCGGGGGAGCTGTTTTTT
TRBD2 TRBJ2-3 NA TRBV7-9 CASSFSAGVFSTDTQYF TGTGCCAGCAGCTTTTCTGCGGGAGTATTCTCGACAGATACGCAGTATTTT
NA TRBJ2-3 NA TRBV10-2 CASMRGKAGGTDTQYF TGCGCCAGCATGAGGGGGAAGGCGGGAGGCACAGATACGCAGTATTTT
NA TRBJ1-5 NA TRBV30 CAFSRIGQPQHF TGTGCCTTTTCTCGAATCGGGCAGCCCCAGCATTTT
TRBD1 TRBJ2-2 once TRBV2 CASRGTGYVGELFF TGTGCCAGCAGAGGGACAGGGTACGTCGGGGAGCTGTTTTTT
NA TRBJ2-3 NA TRBV6-5 CASRRTHRADTQYF TGTGCCAGCAGGAGGACCCACAGGGCAGATACGCAGTATTTT
NA TRBJ2-4 NA TRBV5-6 CASSLDAAASLLAKNIQYF TGTGCCAGCAGCTTGGATGCAGCGGCTTCGCTTTTAGCCAAAAACATTCAGTACTTC
NA TRBJ2-7 NA TRBV28 CASSSLGALKYEQYF TGTGCCAGCAGTTCCCTGGGGGCCCTCAAATACGAGCAGTACTTC
NA TRBJ1-1 NA TRBV7-9 CASSRNSVDLGDTEAFF TGTGCCAGCAGCCGCAACTCGGTCGATCTAGGGGACACTGAAGCTTTCTTT
NA TRBJ2-6 NA TRBV7-8 CASGGARRVSGANVLTF TGTGCCAGTGGAGGGGCCCGGAGGGTTTCTGGGGCCAACGTCCTGACTTTC
NA TRBJ2-3 NA TRBV19 CASRGRPLDTQYF TGTGCCAGTAGGGGCAGACCGTTAGATACGCAGTATTTT
NA TRBJ1-6 NA TRBV5-4 CASSLGGGFYNSPLHF TGTGCCAGCAGCTTGGGAGGGGGTTTTTATAATTCACCCCTCCACTTT
TRBD2 TRBJ2-1 NA TRBV7-9 CASSLPRLAGASYNEQFF TGTGCCAGCAGCTTACCCCGTCTAGCGGGAGCCTCCTACAATGAGCAGTTCTTC
NA TRBJ1-1 NA TRBV5-1 CASSLVGFGTEAFF TGCGCCAGCAGCTTGGTAGGTTTCGGGACTGAAGCTTTCTTT
NA TRBJ1-1 few TRBV2 CATRGEGVEAFF TGTGCCACCCGGGGGGAGGGGGTCGAAGCTTTCTTT
TRBD2 TRBJ2-4 NA TRBV30 CAWTPLREGPDKNIQYF TGTGCCTGGACGCCGCTGCGGGAGGGCCCTGACAAAAACATTCAGTACTTC
NA TRBJ1-4 NA TRBV11-2 CASSLVETVNEKLFF TGTGCCAGCAGCTTAGTGGAGACAGTTAATGAAAAACTGTTTTTT
TRBD2 TRBJ2-2 NA TRBV11-2 CASSPTLAGGLGGELFF TGTGCCAGCAGCCCGACCCTAGCGGGGGGGTTGGGCGGGGAGCTGTTTTTT
TRBD1 TRBJ2-3 NA TRBV2 CASRLERTGSTDTQYF TGTGCCAGCAGGCTCGAAAGGACAGGGAGCACAGATACGCAGTATTTT
TRBD2 TRBJ2-3 NA TRBV29-1 CSVAGENTDTQYF TGCAGCGTGGCGGGGGAAAACACAGATACGCAGTATTTT
NA TRBJ1-5 NA TRBV2 CASSEGQNNQPQHF TGTGCCAGCAGTGAAGGACAGAACAATCAGCCCCAGCATTTT
TRBD1 TRBJ2-2 NA TRBV29-1 CSGGTVTGELFF TGCAGCGGTGGGACAGTCACCGGGGAGCTGTTTTTT
NA TRBJ2-1 NA TRBV2 CASSPQRASYNEQFF TGTGCCAGTAGTCCTCAGCGGGCCTCCTACAATGAGCAGTTCTTC
NA TRBJ1-5 NA TRBV28 CASRSGLGRLNQPQHF TGTGCCAGCAGGTCCGGACTTGGACGGCTCAATCAGCCCCAGCATTTT
TRBD1 TRBJ1-1 NA TRBV29-1 CSVPTGGRTEAFF TGCAGCGTTCCCACAGGGGGCAGGACTGAAGCTTTCTTT
NA TRBJ2-7 NA TRBV10-3 CAISEFGRDTNEQYF TGTGCCATCAGTGAGTTTGGCAGGGATACGAACGAGCAGTACTTC
NA TRBJ2-1 NA TRBV30 CAWSVQLASPNEQFF TGTGCCTGGAGTGTACAACTAGCTTCCCCCAATGAGCAGTTCTTC
TRBD1 TRBJ1-2 NA TRBV18 CASSPGTGGSYGYTF TGTGCCAGCTCACCCGGGACAGGGGGCTCCTATGGCTACACCTTC